Included here is one T cell receptor beta chain sequence, with context. This entry is derived from a study of brain metastases from non-small cell lung cancer. V lost 4 bases, J lost 1 base, and 23 bases lay in between. This CDR3 is built from 19 residues. Profiled with immunoSEQ multiplex PCR; TCRdb holds only in-frame clones, not every one. The sample includes roughly 1,200 clones, more than 70% seen only once; the top ten take 16%. This clonotype originated in a donor at least 40 years old with non-small cell lung cancer. The sample was tumor-adjacent normal tissue. The chain combines TRBV23-1 with TRBJ1-5; the D gene is possibly TRBD1 (5 bases). TRBV23-1 is recorded as an ORF, its role being uncertain. This CDR3 is CASSLRGIPAYMSNQPQHF. As DNA, the CDR3 is TGCGCCAGCAGTCTGAGGGGAATTCCTGCATACATGAGCAATCAGCCCCAGCATTTT.